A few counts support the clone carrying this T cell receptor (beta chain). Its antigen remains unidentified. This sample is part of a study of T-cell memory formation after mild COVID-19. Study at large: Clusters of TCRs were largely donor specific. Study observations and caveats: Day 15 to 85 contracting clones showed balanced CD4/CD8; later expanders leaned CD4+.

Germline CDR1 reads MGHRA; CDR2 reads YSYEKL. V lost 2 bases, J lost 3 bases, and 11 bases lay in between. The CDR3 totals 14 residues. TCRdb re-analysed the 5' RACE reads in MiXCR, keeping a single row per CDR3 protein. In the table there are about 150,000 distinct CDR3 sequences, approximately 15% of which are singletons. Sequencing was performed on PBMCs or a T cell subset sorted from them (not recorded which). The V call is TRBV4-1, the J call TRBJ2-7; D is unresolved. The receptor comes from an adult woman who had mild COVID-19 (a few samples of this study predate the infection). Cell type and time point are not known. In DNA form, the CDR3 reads TGCGCCAGCAGCCAATTATCAGCCCGCTACGAGCAGTACTTC. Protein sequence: CASSQLSARYEQYF.